These 17 T cell receptor beta chains were sequenced from one sample in a study of CD8 T cells in ankylosing spondylitis. In TCRdb, the 5' RACE reads were re-called with MiXCR into one record per CDR3 protein. The sample carries under 450,000 distinct CDR3 sequences, approximately 20% recorded once. Material: blood, either unsorted or a sorted T cell fraction (not recorded which). These receptor sequences come from a male donor with ankylosing spondylitis or in good health (not recorded which).

The rearrangement uses TRBV4-1 and TRBJ2-3; D ambiguous. Germline V gives CDR1 MGHRA, CDR2 YSYEKL. V shed 2 bases and J shed 2 bases, with 8 bases lying between them. There are 14 residues in the CDR3. The CDR3 sequence is CASSQPYLTDTQYF. In DNA form, the CDR3 reads TGCGCCAGCAGCCAACCCTACCTCACAGATACGCAGTATTTT.

This clonotype has a handful of counts. This chain uses TRBV15 with TRBJ2-3; weak D call: TRBD2 (6 bases). Trimming shortened V by 0 bases and J by 11 bases, and 21 bases separated the two germline ends. CDR1 and CDR2 from the germline V gene are LNHNV and YYDKDF (reference sequence). This CDR3 spans 16 amino acids. CDR3 loop: CATSRDFGGSNLMQYF. The DNA of the CDR3 is TGTGCCACCAGCAGAGATTTCGGGGGATCGAACTTGATGCAGTATTTT.

The J gene is TRBJ2-7, the V gene TRBV20-1; D not resolved. V was trimmed by 0 bases and J by 0 bases, leaving 12 bases between them. The CDR3 has 15 amino acids. The germline CDR1 and CDR2 sequences are DFQATT and SNEGSKA (reference sequence). The CDR3 region has the DNA TGCAGTGCTAGAGAGGAACGGAAACCCTCCTACGAGCAGTACTTC. It codes for CSAREERKPSYEQYF.

The V and J genes are TRBV28 and TRBJ1-5; TRBD1 matches at 7 bases. Germline CDR1 reads MDHEN; CDR2 reads SYDVKM. The CDR3 loop spans 14 amino acids. The V segment lost 3 bases and the J segment 7 bases; nucleotides outside the gene matches: 6. Here the CDR3 reads CASSLEQGEQPQHF. The CDR3 DNA is TGTGCCAGCAGTTTGGAGCAGGGGGAACAGCCCCAGCATTTT.

The DNA of the CDR3 is TGTGCCAGCAGTCCCGACCCCATCAACAATGAGCAGTTCTTC. It specifies CASSPDPINNEQFF. This chain connects TRBV11-2 to TRBJ2-1; unclear D gene. CDR3 length equals 14 residues. V lost 6 bases to trimming and J lost 5 bases, with 14 bases between them. From germline, CDR1 is SGHAT and CDR2 FQNNGV.

This clonotype was counted only a few times. The V and J genes are TRBV4-1 and TRBJ1-1; TRBD1 aligns across 10 bases. The CDR3 contains 18 residues. Germline V lookup: CDR1 MGHRA, CDR2 YSYEKL. The trim removed 0 bases at V and 6 bases at J, leaving 13 bases unmatched. Here the CDR3 reads CASSQDPGQGPLEAEAFF. In DNA, the CDR3 is TGCGCCAGCAGCCAAGATCCGGGACAGGGGCCCCTGGAGGCTGAAGCTTTCTTT.

This clonotype appeared a few times. The chain couples TRBV12-3 or TRBV12-4 to TRBJ2-7; 10 nucleotides match TRBD1. J lost 5 bases, V lost 8 bases, and 9 bases had no gene match. This CDR3 has 14 amino acids. CDR3 bases: TGTGCCAGCTTAGACAGGGGGCGGATCGACGAGCAGTACTTC. Translation: CASLDRGRIDEQYF.

This clonotype was seen only a few times. V is TRBV12-3 or TRBV12-4 and J is TRBJ1-1, with 9 bases lining up with TRBD1. Trimming removed 4 bases from V and 4 bases from J; junction bases left unmatched: 7. The CDR3 is 15 residues long. Written as DNA, the CDR3 is TGTGCCAGCAGTTCTACAGGGGGCGGCGGCACTGAAGCTTTCTTT. Protein: CASSSTGGGGTEAFF.

V usage is TRBV5-1 and J usage is TRBJ2-1, with D possibly TRBD1 on 6 matching bases. Trimming pared 2 bases from V and 1 base from J, leaving 10 bases between. Germline lookup yields CDR1 SGHRS and CDR2 YFSETQ. The length of the CDR3 is 15 residues. The CDR3 DNA sequence: TGCGCCAGCAGCTTCTCCGGGACATCCTACAATGAGCAGTTCTTC. Translation: CASSFSGTSYNEQFF.

The sample holds a few counts of this clonotype. The chain uses TRBV11-2 and TRBJ1-4; no definite D call. The CDR3 spans 14 residues. V dropped 3 bases and J dropped 7 bases, with 12 bases sitting between them. The germline gives CDR1 SGHAT, CDR2 FQNNGV. The CDR3 DNA sequence: TGTGCCAGCAGCTTCGGCACGCTGGCTGAAAAACTGTTTTTT. It specifies CASSFGTLAEKLFF.

This clonotype was recorded a few times. J is TRBJ1-4 and V is TRBV7-8; 8 nucleotides match TRBD1. V was pared by 5 bases and J by 7 bases, with 15 bases of the junction left unmatched. This CDR3 spans 17 amino acids. Germline loops: CDR1 SGHVS, CDR2 FQNEAQ. CDR3 in amino acids: CASSPGQGGAVREKLFF. In DNA form, the CDR3 reads TGTGCCAGCAGCCCCGGACAGGGAGGGGCGGTACGTGAAAAACTGTTTTTT.

The V call is TRBV20-1, the J call TRBJ2-7, with D possibly being TRBD1 (6 bases). CDR3 length equals 16 residues. V was trimmed by 0 bases and J by 4 bases, leaving 19 bases between them. Germline V gene data show CDR1 as DFQATT and CDR2 as SNEGSKA (reference sequence). Here the CDR3 reads CSARDVAGQGLYEQYF. CDR3 coding DNA: TGCAGTGCTAGAGACGTAGCCGGGCAGGGGCTATACGAGCAGTACTTC.

The chain combines TRBV28 with TRBJ2-1, with D possibly TRBD1 on 6 matching bases. The CDR3 is made up of 16 amino acids. Germline loops: CDR1 MDHEN, CDR2 SYDVKM. Trimming took 6 bases from V and 5 from J, leaving 20 bases between them. In nucleotides, the CDR3 is TGTGCCAGCAGATCCGACTCCTACGGACAGAACAATGAGCAGTTCTTC. Residues: CASRSDSYGQNNEQFF. Full variable domain (remainder filled in from reference TRBV28 and TRBJ2-1): DVKVTQSSRYLVKRTGEKVFLECVQDMDHENMFWYRQDPGLGLRLIYFSYDVKMKEKGDIPEGYSVSREKKERFSLILESASTNQTSMYLCASRSDSYGQNNEQFFGPGTRLTVL.

This clonotype was counted a few times. CDR3 amino acids: CASERVANQPQHF. The CDR3 nucleotides read TGTGCCAGCGAGAGGGTGGCAAATCAGCCCCAGCATTTT. The chain has TRBV28 and TRBJ1-5; D is ambiguous. The CDR3 is made up of 13 amino acids. Germline-derived CDR1 and CDR2 are MDHEN and SYDVKM. V dropped 8 bases and J dropped 4 bases, with 12 bases sitting between them.

Here the CDR3 reads CSVGSGSYNEQFF. The DNA for the CDR3 is TGCAGCGTTGGGAGCGGGTCCTACAATGAGCAGTTCTTC. The genes are TRBV29-1 and TRBJ2-1, with D maybe TRBD2 (6 bases). From germline, CDR1 is SQVTM and CDR2 ANQGSEA. The CDR3 consists of 13 residues. V lost 4 bases and J 1 base, leaving 8 bases between the germline ends.

This clonotype was seen more than once but under ten times. The chain joins TRBV20-1 to TRBJ2-5, with D possibly matching TRBD2 (5 bases). The V end was cut by 0 bases, the J end by 5 bases, with 13 bases between. Per the germline V gene, CDR1 is DFQATT and CDR2 is SNEGSKA (reference sequence). The CDR3 covers 14 residues. The CDR3 DNA reads TGCAGTGCTAGAGATACGGGATACGGGGAGACCCAGTACTTC. Residues: CSARDTGYGETQYF.

V is TRBV7-9 and J is TRBJ1-1, with D perhaps TRBD1 (5 bases). The germline CDR1 and CDR2 sequences are SEHNR and FQNEAQ (reference sequence). This CDR3 is 13 amino acids long. The V gene lost 3 bases and the J gene lost 7 bases, with 12 bases spanning the gap. The CDR3 DNA reads as TGTGCCAGCAGCTTCCCGGGGCAGGGTGAAGCTTTCTTT. Its translation: CASSFPGQGEAFF. The whole variable domain, filled in from reference TRBV7-9 and TRBJ1-1, reads DTGVSQNPRHKITKRGQNVTFRCDPISEHNRLYWYRQTLGQGPEFLTYFQNEAQLEKSRLLSDRFSAERPKGSFSTLEIQRTEQGDSAMYLCASSFPGQGEAFFGQGTRLTVV.